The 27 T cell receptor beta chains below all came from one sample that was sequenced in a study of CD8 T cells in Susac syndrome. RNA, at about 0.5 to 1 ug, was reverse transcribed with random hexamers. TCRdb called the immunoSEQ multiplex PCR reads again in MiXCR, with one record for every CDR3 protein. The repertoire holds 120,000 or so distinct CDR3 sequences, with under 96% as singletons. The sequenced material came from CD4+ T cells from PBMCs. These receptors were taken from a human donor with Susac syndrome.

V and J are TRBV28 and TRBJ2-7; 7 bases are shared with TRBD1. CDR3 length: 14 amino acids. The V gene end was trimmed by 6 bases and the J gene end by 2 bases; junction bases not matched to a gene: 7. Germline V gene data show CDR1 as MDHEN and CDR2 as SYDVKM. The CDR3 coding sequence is TGTGCCAGCAGCTCCGGGACAGCGACCTACGAGCAGTACTTC. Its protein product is CASSSGTATYEQYF.

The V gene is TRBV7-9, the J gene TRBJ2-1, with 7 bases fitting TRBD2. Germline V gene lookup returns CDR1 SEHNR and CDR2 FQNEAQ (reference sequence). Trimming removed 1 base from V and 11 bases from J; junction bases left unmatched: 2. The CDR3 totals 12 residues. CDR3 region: CASSLGSGKQFF. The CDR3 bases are TGTGCCAGCAGCTTAGGCAGCGGGAAGCAGTTCTTC.

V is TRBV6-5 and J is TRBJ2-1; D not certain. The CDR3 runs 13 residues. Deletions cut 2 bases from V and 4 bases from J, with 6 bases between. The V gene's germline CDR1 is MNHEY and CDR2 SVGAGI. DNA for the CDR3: TGTGCCAGCAGTTACGGGAAGTACAATGAGCAGTTCTTC. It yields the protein CASSYGKYNEQFF.

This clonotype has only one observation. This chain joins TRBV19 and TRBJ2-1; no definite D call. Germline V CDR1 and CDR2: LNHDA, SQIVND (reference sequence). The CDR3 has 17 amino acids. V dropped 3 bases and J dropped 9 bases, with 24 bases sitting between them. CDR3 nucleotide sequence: TGTGCCAGTAGTATGATTGGCCGGGCTAGAGGTTTGGGTGAGCAGTTCTTC. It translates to CASSMIGRARGLGEQFF.

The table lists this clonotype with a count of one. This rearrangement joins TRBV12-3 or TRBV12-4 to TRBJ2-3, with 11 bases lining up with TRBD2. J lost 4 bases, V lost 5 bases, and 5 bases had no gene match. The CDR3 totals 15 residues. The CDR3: CASSPTSGKADTQYF. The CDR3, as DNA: TGTGCCAGCAGTCCGACTAGCGGGAAGGCAGATACGCAGTATTTT.

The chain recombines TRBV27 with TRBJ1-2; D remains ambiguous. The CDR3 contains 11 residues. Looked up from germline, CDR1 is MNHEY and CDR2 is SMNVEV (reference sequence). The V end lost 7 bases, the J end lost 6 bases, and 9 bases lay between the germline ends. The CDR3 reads CASKRGDGYTF. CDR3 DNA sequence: TGTGCCAGCAAACGCGGGGATGGCTACACCTTC.

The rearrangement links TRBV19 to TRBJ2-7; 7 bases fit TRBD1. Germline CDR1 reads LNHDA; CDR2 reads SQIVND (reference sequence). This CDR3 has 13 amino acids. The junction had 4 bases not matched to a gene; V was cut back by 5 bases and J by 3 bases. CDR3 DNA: TGTGCCAGTAGTGGCCGGGACAGCTACGAGCAGTACTTC. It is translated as CASSGRDSYEQYF.

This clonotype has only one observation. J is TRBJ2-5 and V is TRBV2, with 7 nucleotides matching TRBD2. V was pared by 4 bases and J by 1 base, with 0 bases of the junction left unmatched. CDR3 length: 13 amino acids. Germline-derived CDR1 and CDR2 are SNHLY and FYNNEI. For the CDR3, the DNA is TGTGCCAGCAGTGCTAGCGGCCAAGAGACCCAGTACTTC. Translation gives CASSASGQETQYF.

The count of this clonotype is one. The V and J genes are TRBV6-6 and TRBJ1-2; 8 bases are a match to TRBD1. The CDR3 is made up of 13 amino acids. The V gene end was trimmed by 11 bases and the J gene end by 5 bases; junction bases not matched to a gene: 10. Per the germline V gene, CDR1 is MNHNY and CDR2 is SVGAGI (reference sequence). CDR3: CAGRAGQEYGYTF. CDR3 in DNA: TGTGCCGGGCGAGCGGGACAGGAGTATGGCTACACCTTC.

The CDR3 sequence is CASSYGQGSPYEQYF. CDR3 nucleotide sequence: TGTGCCAGCAGCTATGGACAGGGGAGCCCCTACGAGCAGTACTTC. The chain recombines TRBV11-1 with TRBJ2-7, with 9 bases that match TRBD1. V shed 4 bases, J shed 2 bases, and the junction held 6 bases outside the gene matches. From germline, CDR1 is SGHAT and CDR2 FQDESV (reference sequence). The CDR3 contains 15 residues.

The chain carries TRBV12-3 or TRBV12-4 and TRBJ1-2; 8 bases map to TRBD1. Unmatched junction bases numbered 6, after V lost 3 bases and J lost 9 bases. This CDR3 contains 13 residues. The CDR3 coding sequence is TGTGCCAGCAGTTTTGACAGGGGAGCAAGCTACACCTTC. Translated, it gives CASSFDRGASYTF.

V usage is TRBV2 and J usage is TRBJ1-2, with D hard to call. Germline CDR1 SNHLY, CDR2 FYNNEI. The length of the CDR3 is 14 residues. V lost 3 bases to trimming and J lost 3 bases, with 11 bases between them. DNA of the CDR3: TGTGCCAGCAGTGAGGGGAGTAGTGACTATGGCTACACCTTC. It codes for CASSEGSSDYGYTF.

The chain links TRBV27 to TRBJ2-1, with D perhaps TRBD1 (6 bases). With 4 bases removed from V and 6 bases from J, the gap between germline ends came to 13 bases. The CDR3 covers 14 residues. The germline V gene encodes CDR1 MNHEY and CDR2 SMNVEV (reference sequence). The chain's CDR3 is CASSSGANTNEQFF. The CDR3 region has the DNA TGTGCCAGCAGTTCAGGGGCCAATACCAATGAGCAGTTCTTC.

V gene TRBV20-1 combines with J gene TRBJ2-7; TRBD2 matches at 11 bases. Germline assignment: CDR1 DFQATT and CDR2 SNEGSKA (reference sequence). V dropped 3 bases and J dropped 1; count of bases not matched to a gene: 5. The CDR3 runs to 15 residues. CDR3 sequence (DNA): TGCAGTGCTAGGGGGACTAGCGGCCCATCCTACGAGCAGTACTTC. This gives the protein CSARGTSGPSYEQYF.

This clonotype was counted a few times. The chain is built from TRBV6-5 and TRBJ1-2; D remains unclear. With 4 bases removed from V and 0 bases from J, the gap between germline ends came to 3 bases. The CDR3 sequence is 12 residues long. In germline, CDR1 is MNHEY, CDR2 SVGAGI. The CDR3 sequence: CASSLTNYGYTF. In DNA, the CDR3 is TGTGCCAGCAGTTTGACTAACTATGGCTACACCTTC.

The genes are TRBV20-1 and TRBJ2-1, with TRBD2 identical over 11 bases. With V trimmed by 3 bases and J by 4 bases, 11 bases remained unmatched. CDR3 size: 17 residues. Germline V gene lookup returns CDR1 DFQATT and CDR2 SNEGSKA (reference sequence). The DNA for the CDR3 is TGCAGTGCTAGTGGGCTTACCGGGACTAGCGGTTACAATGAGCAGTTCTTC. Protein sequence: CSASGLTGTSGYNEQFF.

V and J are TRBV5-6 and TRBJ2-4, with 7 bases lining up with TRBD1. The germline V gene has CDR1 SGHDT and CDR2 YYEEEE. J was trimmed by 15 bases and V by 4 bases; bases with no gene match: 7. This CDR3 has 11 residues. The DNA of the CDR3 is TGTGCCAGCAGCAACAGGGGAAGATGGTACTTC. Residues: CASSNRGRWYF.

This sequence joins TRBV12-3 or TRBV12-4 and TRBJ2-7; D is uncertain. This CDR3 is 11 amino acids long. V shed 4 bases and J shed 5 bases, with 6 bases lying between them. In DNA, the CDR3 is TGTGCCAGCAGTTCGAACAACGAGCAGTACTTC. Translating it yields CASSSNNEQYF.

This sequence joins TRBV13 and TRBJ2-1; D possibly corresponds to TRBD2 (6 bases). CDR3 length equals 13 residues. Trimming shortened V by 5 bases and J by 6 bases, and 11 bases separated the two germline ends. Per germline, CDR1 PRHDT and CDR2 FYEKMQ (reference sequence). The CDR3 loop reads CASSARRVNEQFF. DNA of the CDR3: TGTGCCAGCAGCGCCCGGAGGGTCAATGAGCAGTTCTTC.

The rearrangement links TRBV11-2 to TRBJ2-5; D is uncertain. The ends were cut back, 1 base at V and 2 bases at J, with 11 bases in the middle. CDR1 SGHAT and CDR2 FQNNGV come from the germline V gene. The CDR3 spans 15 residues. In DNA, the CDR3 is TGTGCCAGCAGCTTAGTGGGTACAGATCAAGAGACCCAGTACTTC. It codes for CASSLVGTDQETQYF.

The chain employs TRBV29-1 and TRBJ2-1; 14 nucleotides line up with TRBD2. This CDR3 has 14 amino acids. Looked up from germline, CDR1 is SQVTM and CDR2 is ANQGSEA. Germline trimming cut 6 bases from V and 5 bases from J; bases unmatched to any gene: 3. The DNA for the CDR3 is TGCAGCGTCCCGGGACTAGCGGGGGACAATGAGCAGTTCTTC. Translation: CSVPGLAGDNEQFF.

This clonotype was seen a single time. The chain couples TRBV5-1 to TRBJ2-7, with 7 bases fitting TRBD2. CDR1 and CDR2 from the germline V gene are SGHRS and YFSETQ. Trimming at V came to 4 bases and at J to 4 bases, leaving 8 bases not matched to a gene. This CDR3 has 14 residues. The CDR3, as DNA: TGCGCCAGCAGCCCTAGCGGAGACGGGTACGAGCAGTACTTC. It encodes CASSPSGDGYEQYF. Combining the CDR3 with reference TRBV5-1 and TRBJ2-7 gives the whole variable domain KAGVTQTPRYLIKTRGQQVTLSCSPISGHRSVSWYQQTPGQGLQFLFEYFSETQRNKGNFPGRFSGRQFSNSRSEMNVSTLELGDSALYLCASSPSGDGYEQYFGPGTRLTVT.

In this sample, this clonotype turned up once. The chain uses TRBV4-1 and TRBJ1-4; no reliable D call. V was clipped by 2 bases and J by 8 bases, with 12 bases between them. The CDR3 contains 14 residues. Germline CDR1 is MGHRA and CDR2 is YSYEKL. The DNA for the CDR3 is TGCGCCAGCAGCCAACCGGTGAGACGAGAAAAACTGTTTTTT. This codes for CASSQPVRREKLFF.

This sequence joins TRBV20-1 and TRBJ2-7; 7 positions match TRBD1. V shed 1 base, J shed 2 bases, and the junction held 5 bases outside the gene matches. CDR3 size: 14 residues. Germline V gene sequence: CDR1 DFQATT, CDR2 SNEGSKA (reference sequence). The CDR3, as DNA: TGCAGTGCTAGAGTCGACAGGGTCCCCTACGAGCAGTACTTC. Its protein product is CSARVDRVPYEQYF.

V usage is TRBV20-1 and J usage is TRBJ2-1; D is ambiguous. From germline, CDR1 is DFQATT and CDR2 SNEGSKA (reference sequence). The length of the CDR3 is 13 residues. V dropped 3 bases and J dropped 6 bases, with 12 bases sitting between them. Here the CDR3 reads CSASTGGRNEQFF. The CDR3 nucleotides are TGCAGTGCTAGCACCGGTGGGCGCAATGAGCAGTTCTTC.

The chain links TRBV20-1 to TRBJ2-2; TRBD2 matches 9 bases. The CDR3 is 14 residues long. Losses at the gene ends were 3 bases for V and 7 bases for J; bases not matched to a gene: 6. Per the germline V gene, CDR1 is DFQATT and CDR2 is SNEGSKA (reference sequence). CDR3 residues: CSASAGGPGGELFF. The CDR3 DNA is TGCAGTGCTAGCGCGGGAGGGCCCGGCGGGGAGCTGTTTTTT.

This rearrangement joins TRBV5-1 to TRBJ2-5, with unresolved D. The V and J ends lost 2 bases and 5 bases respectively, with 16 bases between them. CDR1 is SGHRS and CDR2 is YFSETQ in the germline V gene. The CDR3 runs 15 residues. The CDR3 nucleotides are TGCGCCAGCAGCTTTCTGGGGATTGAGGAGGAGACCCAGTACTTC. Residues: CASSFLGIEEETQYF.